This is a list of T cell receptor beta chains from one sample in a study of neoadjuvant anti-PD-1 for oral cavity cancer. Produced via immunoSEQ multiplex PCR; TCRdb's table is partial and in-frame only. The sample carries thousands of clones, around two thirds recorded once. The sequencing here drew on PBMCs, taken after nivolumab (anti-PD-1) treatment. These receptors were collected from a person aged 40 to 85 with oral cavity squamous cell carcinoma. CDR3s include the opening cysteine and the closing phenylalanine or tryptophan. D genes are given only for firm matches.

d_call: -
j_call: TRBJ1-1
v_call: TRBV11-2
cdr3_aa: CASSPSQGRVNTEAFF

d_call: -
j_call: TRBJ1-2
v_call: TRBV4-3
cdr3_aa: CASSQGRLARHGYTF

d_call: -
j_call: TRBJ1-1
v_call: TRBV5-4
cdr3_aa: CASSAYQVTNTEAFF

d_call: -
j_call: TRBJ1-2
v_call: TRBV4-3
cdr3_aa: CASSQAASSGAYGYTF

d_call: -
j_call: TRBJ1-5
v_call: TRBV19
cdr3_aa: CASSIGIQPQHF

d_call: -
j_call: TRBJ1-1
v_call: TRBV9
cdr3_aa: CASSPRGMAEAFF

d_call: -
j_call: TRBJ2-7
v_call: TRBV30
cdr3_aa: CAWSVGYVPYEQYF

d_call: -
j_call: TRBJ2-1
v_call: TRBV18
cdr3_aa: CASSLSWTPSYNEQFF

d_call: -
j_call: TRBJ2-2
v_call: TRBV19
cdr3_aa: CASSIGQYGTGELFF

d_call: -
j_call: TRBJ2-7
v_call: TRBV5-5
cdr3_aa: CASSRRGNYEQYF

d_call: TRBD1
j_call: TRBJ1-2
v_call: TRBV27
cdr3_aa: CASSLSWTGVNGYTF

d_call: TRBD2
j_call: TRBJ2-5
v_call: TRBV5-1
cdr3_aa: CASMFGLAGVQETQYF

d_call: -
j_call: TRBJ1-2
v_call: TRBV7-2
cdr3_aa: CASSLRYGAIPNGYTF

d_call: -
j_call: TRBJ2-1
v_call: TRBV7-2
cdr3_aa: CASSSQRAHNEQFF

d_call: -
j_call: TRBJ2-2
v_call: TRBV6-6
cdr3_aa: CASSYSITRVGELFF

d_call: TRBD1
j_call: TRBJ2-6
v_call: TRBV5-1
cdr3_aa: CASSLGGTDSGANVLTF

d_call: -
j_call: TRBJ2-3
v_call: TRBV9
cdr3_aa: CASSVGNTDTQYF

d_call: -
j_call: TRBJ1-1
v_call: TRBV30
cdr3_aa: CAWDPSGANAFF

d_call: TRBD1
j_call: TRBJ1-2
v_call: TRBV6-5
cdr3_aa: CASSYSTGGYYGYTF

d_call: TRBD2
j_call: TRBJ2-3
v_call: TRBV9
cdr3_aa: CASSEPPSGGDHTQYF

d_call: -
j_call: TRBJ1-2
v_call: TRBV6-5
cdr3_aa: CASSSGSAAGYTF

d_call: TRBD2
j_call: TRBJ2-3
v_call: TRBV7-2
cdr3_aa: CASSGLAGTSTDTQYF

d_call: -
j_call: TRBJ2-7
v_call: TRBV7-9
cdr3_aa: CASSLGGRGAVEQYF

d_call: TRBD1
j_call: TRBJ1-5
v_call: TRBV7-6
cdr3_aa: CASSLAGQGAQPQHF

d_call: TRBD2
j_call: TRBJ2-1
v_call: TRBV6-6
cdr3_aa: CASSYSSSGGAEQFF

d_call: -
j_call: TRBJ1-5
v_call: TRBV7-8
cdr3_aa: CASSLDRVDNSNQPQHF

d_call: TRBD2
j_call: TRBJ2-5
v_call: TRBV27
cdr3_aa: CASSSRTSGAAQETQYF

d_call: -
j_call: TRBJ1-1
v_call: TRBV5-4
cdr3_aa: CASSLSGMNTEAFF

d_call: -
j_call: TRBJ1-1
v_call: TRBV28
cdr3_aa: CASSFASDSMNTEAFF

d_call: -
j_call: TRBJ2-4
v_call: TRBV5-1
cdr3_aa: CASSPGGRSIAKNIQYF

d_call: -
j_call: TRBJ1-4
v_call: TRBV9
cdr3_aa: CASSSGFNEKLFF

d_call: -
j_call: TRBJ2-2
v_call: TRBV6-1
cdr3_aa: CASSEVETGELFF

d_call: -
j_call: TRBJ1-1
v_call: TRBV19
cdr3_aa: CASSMGGLNTEAFF

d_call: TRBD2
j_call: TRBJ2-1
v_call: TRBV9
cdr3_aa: CASSVEEGGAGDNEQFF

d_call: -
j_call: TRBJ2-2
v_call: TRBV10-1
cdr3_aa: CASSDPDNGETGELFF

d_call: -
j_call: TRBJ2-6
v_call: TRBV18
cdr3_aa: CASSPNTGRSGANVLTF

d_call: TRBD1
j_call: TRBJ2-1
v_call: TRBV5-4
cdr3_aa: CASSFGQGAYNEQFF

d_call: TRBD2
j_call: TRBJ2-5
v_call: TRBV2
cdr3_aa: CASSVLAGVQETQYF

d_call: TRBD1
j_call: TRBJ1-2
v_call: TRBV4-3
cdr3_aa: CASSQGKTGEGGYTF

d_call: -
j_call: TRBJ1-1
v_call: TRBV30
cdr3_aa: CAWSRGADTEAFF

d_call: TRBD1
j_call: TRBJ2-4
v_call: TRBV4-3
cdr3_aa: CASSLDRGAAKNIQYF

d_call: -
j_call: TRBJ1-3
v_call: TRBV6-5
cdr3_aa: CASSTYANSGNTIYF

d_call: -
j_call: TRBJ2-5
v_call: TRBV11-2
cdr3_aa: CASSPGHQETQYF

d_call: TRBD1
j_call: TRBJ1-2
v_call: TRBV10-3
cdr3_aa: CATVTGQGYGYTF

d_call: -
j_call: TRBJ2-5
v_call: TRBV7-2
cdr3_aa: CASSPSGVSETQYF

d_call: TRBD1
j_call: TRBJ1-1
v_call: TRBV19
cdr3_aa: CASSTHRGNTEAFF

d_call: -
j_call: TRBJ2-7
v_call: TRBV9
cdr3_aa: CASSERQGLGEQYF